Included here is one T cell receptor (beta chain) sequence, with context. The specificity of this receptor is unknown. No base qualities exist here, and no much larger clone lies one base off it. The CDR3 holds 14 amino acids from the cysteine to the phenylalanine. This entry keeps only the CDR3 DNA: 42 bases, framed from base 1. The V end gives up 5 bases and the J end 2 bases, leaving 2 bases in the junction not matched to a gene. From the germline V gene, CDR1 is SGHNT and CDR2 is YENEEA. Genomic DNA was extracted with the Qiagen DNeasy kit from unsorted PBMCs and from negatively selected CD4+ and CD8+ fractions. TCR beta CDR3 regions were amplified by immunoSEQ multiplex PCR using primers annealing to V and J segments. A synthetic immune receptor repertoire was used to minimize amplification bias, and any residual bias was removed computationally once sequencing was done. As for the authors' bioinformatics: Custom Python scripts were used to quantify repertoire diversity as the Shannon entropy index. Unsorted, CD4+ and CD8+ repertoires were analyzed separately, except in combined analyses where CD4+ and CD8+ sequences were merged in silico. Clonal expansion was defined as a frequency increase of at least 2-fold after treatment compared with C1D1, and clones undetected at baseline were assigned a pseudocount of 0.5. Clones with 0 or 1 copy at C1D1 were classified as singleton clones, and clones with 2 or more copies were classified as non-singleton clones. By matching protein sequences in sorted samples from the same patient, clones expanded in unsorted samples were annotated as CD4+, CD8+ or unknown. Wilcoxon tests were applied to paired samples to test diversity changes from C1D1 to C4D1. This is the immuneACCESS table as TCRdb keeps it, with only in-frame sequences that have V and J called. A part of the clones is gone; compared with another copy, unresolved V genes explain less than half, and the rest is unexplained. The V and J calls and the clone size are those of that table, but D and trimming were determined from the DNA. Within this sample are under 70,000 clones, with about 87% of them counted one time only. Of the sample, around 13% is held by the ten largest clones.

The sample comes from a study of PD-1 blockade in classical Hodgkin lymphoma (dated by TCRdb to 2020 to 2022). For the study in its entirety: Nivolumab dosing was 3 mg/kg intravenously every 2 weeks, continuing until either disease progression or unacceptable toxicity. To define a peripheral blood immune signature of response to PD-1 blockade in classical Hodgkin lymphoma, the study combined TCR beta sequencing with CyTOF.

The full study reports these points: Only a single clinical trial cohort was studied, and what caused the repertoire differences, possibly disease activity or prior therapy, remained undefined. Patients starting nivolumab less than 1 year after ASCT had lower diversity and were excluded from later analyses to avoid confounding by immune reconstitution. Trial patients achieving complete response had baseline diversity similar to newly diagnosed patients, whereas partial responders and progressors had significantly lower diversity. CD4+ but not CD8+ TCR diversity rose significantly by C4D1 (p=0.0027 vs p=0.16), most apparent in complete responders (p=0.02). Baseline TCR diversity was reported as lower in newly diagnosed patients than in healthy donors, and lower still in relapsed/refractory patients.

The time point tag for this specimen amounts to: cycle 1 day 1 (C1D1), immediately before nivolumab initiation. Every trial patient had relapsed after autologous stem cell transplantation, and cohorts A, B and C differed in prior brentuximab vedotin exposure. The trial cohort included around 56 patients with relapsed/refractory classical Hodgkin lymphoma, and each patient had a best overall response of complete response, partial response or progressive disease. In the multi-cohort phase II CheckMate 205 trial, trial patients received single-agent nivolumab. An independent review committee assessed best overall response using the 2007 International Working Group response criteria. Trial PBMCs were obtained immediately prior to nivolumab initiation (C1D1) and on therapy at cycle 2 day 1 and cycle 4 day 1. Peripheral blood was collected in 8 mL Vacutainer Cell Preparation Tubes, from which PBMCs were isolated by centrifugation and then cryopreserved.

The chain joins TRBV11-3 to TRBJ1-1; TRBD1 fits 10 bases in the junction. This TCR derives from a human donor with classical Hodgkin lymphoma. The sample consisted of peripheral blood mononuclear cells (PBMCs), taken at baseline. The CDR3 region has the sequence CASSRDRGNTEAFF. The DNA is TGTGCCAGCAGCAGGGACAGGGGCAACACTGAAGCTTTCTTT.